The rows below give T cell receptor beta chains drawn from one sample of a study of CD8 T cells in ankylosing spondylitis. TCRdb reprocessed the 5' RACE reads with MiXCR, giving one entry per CDR3 protein. The data contain 220,000 or so distinct CDR3 sequences, about 10% of them singletons. The source material was blood, either unsorted or a sorted T cell fraction (not recorded which). Receptor source: a male donor with ankylosing spondylitis or in good health (not recorded which). The CDR3 runs from the conserved cysteine through the conserved F or W. A D gene is named only where the DNA matches it firmly. Size tells how often a clone was seen (once, few, many) or the class of an expanded clone, and some rows leave it out.

TRBJ1-5,TRBD1,few,TRBV5-1,CASSLEPGGDQPQHF,TGCGCCAGCAGCTTGGAGCCAGGGGGCGATCAGCCCCAGCATTTT
TRBJ2-5,TRBD1,many,TRBV6-5,CASSYDTGGTQYF,TGTGCCAGCAGTTACGATACAGGGGGGACCCAGTACTTC
TRBJ2-5,TRBD2,many,TRBV20-1,CSAPGLEFKQETQYF,TGCAGTGCTCCGGGACTAGAATTTAAACAAGAGACCCAGTACTTC
TRBJ1-1,TRBD1,many,TRBV12-3/TRBV12-4,CASSPGTGTAFF,TGTGCCAGCAGTCCCGGGACAGGGACTGCTTTCTTT
TRBJ1-1,TRBD1,many,TRBV20-1,CSARQGAAEAFF,TGCAGTGCTAGACAGGGGGCCGCTGAAGCTTTCTTT
TRBJ1-6,TRBD1,-,TRBV2,CASRPGQGSWTPLHF,TGTGCCAGCAGACCTGGACAGGGTAGTTGGACACCCCTCCACTTT
TRBJ2-1,-,-,TRBV27,CASADRRVGISYNEQFF,TGTGCCAGTGCCGACCGCAGGGTTGGGATCTCCTACAATGAGCAGTTCTTC
TRBJ1-6,TRBD1,many,TRBV10-3,CALRGQARDNYNSPLHF,TGTGCCCTCAGGGGACAGGCCAGAGATAATTATAATTCACCCCTCCACTTT
TRBJ2-7,-,many,TRBV5-1,CASSLPKWAGVQDEQYF,TGCGCCAGCAGCTTACCAAAATGGGCAGGGGTTCAGGACGAGCAGTACTTC
TRBJ2-7,TRBD1,many,TRBV20-1,CSAPHPGTGYEQYF,TGCAGTGCTCCCCACCCCGGGACAGGGTACGAGCAGTACTTC
TRBJ2-5,-,many,TRBV24-1,CATSQAGETQYF,TGTGCCACCAGCCAGGCGGGGGAGACCCAGTACTTC
TRBJ1-5,-,-,TRBV7-8,CASSLVQSDNQPQHF,TGTGCCAGCAGCTTAGTACAAAGCGACAATCAGCCCCAGCATTTT
TRBJ2-5,-,many,TRBV7-2,CASSLDGGGTETQYF,TGTGCCAGCAGCTTAGATGGTGGGGGCACAGAGACCCAGTACTTC
TRBJ2-3,-,-,TRBV7-6,CASSSPDTDTQYF,TGTGCCAGCAGCTCGCCCGACACAGATACGCAGTATTTT
TRBJ2-1,-,many,TRBV5-1,CASSLELGINEQFF,TGCGCCAGCAGCTTGGAATTAGGGATCAATGAGCAGTTCTTC
TRBJ2-3,TRBD2,few,TRBV5-1,CASSLWTSGESTDTQYF,TGCGCCAGCAGCCTTTGGACTAGCGGGGAAAGCACAGATACGCAGTATTTT
TRBJ1-5,-,many,TRBV7-9,CASSATGTSNQPQHF,TGTGCCAGCAGCGCAACAGGGACCAGCAATCAGCCCCAGCATTTT
TRBJ2-1,-,many,TRBV5-1,CASSLESQSSYNEQFF,TGCGCCAGCAGCTTGGAATCACAGAGCTCCTACAATGAGCAGTTCTTC
TRBJ2-1,-,-,TRBV28,CASSFSFGAGEQFF,TGTGCCAGCAGTTTTAGTTTCGGGGCTGGTGAGCAGTTCTTC